The rows below give T cell receptor beta chains drawn from one sample of a study of blood T cell repertoires in COVID-19. TCRdb's copy holds only in-frame clones and misses some; the assay was immunoSEQ multiplex PCR. In the table there are 250,000 to 350,000 clones, approximately 90% of which are singletons. The sequencing sample was made of peripheral blood. These receptors originate from a woman between 50 and 59 years old who had recovered from COVID-19. Each CDR3 is given with its conserved first and last residue.

TRBV6-2/TRBV6-3 | CASRPTSGRAYEQYF
TRBV5-1 | CASSSGRPGETQYF
TRBV18 | CASSPQATGASTEAFF
TRBV9 | CASSREDLQGKYTGELFF
TRBV28 | CASSWAGVSNYGYTF
TRBV6-2/TRBV6-3 | CASSQGIGSNYGYTF
TRBV28 | CASSLSGNQPQHF
TRBV28 | CASKRIVGGSGANVLTF
TRBV7-3 | CASSHYSGPGANVLTF
TRBV6-5 | CASSYSLYNEQFF
TRBV15 | CATSIHRVGVDTQYF
TRBV20-1 | CSASKTASFNQPQHF
TRBV19 | CASRPTDRGAPEAFF
TRBV3-1/TRBV3-2 | CASSQLSNTDTQYF
TRBV4-2 | CASSLGTGRRDGYTF
TRBV19 | CASSISGTGNTEAFF
TRBV5-4 | CASSLGGRGTNIKNEKLFF
TRBV6-5 | CASSYYEGRNTEAFF
TRBV9 | CASSVEGGNEQFF
TRBV29-1 | CSVALPGLTPRNTGELFF
TRBV7-8 | CASSPPFGEQFF
TRBV28 | CASSHAGGSNQPQHF
TRBV2 | CASIYQGVGNTEAFF
TRBV5-1 | CASSLAPSGQETQYF
TRBV19 | CASSIDTVNTKAFF
TRBV6-6 | CASSAGSYNEQFF
TRBV30 | CAWSPNRAEAFF
TRBV7-2 | CASSFQQGANQPQHF
TRBV2 | CASRQREGSNEKLFF
TRBV9 | CASSATGSYNEQFF
TRBV10-2 | CASSDGLAGDWNEQFF
TRBV7-8 | CASSLVGPSDETQYF
TRBV18 | CASSLAPGDSEAFF
TRBV23-1 | CASSLKRQGGYTF
TRBV7-2 | CASSRDRQSSYEQYF
TRBV15 | CATGVEGAGANVLTF
TRBV6-5 | CASRITSGRAREQYF
TRBV11-2 | CASSFETDHWQFF
TRBV6-2/TRBV6-3 | CASSYTRRDNSYEQYF
TRBV28 | CASSSNYNEQFF
TRBV5-6 | CASSLRGRAIPYEQYF
TRBV12-5 | CASVSGESNQPQHF
TRBV6-6 | CASSRRGGFSTDTQYF
TRBV18 | CASSPRTDMNTEAFF
TRBV7-2 | CASSLGTDPGNTIYF